These T cell receptor beta chains were read from a single sample in a study of CD8 T cells in Susac syndrome. TCRdb fed the immunoSEQ multiplex PCR reads into MiXCR, producing one record per CDR3 protein. This repertoire shows 15,000 to 20,000 distinct CDR3 sequences, 90% to 95% found once; its top ten account for about 0.24%. Input material: CD8+ T cells from PBMCs. Source of these receptors: a human donor in good health. Both conserved end residues are part of each CDR3. The order of the fields is V gene, J gene, D gene, CDR3 DNA, CDR3 protein. The D gene is left open where the match is weak.

>TRBV28|TRBJ2-4|.
TGTGCCAGCAGTTTAGCGGGCCCACTAGCCAAAAACATTCAGTACTTC
CASSLAGPLAKNIQYF
>TRBV14|TRBJ1-3|.
TGTGCCAGCAGTCTCGGCCCGTTCCGTTCTGGAAACACCATATATTTT
CASSLGPFRSGNTIYF
>TRBV10-2|TRBJ2-3|.
TGCGCCAGCAGTGAGCTGGGACCGAGCACAGATACGCAGTATTTT
CASSELGPSTDTQYF
>TRBV4-3|TRBJ2-2|TRBD1
TGCGCCAGCAGCCAAGACGTGGACAGGGACACCGGGGAGCTGTTTTTT
CASSQDVDRDTGELFF
>TRBV19|TRBJ2-1|TRBD2
TGTGCCAGTAGTATATTAAGCGGGAGTACTAATGAGCAGTTCTTC
CASSILSGSTNEQFF
>TRBV28|TRBJ2-7|.
TGTGCCAGCTTGGGGCTAGGGTACGAGCAGTACTTC
CASLGLGYEQYF
>TRBV19|TRBJ2-6|.
TGTGCCAGTAGTATTGCTGGGGCCAACGTCCTGACTTTC
CASSIAGANVLTF
>TRBV19|TRBJ2-1|TRBD2
TGTGCCAGTAGTCCACTAGCGGGAGGGAGGCATGAGCAGTTCTTC
CASSPLAGGRHEQFF
>TRBV4-3|TRBJ2-1|.
TGCGCCAGCAGAGAGACCCAAGGGGATGAGCAGTTCTTC
CASRETQGDEQFF
>TRBV5-5|TRBJ2-1|.
TGTGCCAGCAGCACACATTTAGCAGAGTATGAGCAGTTCTTC
CASSTHLAEYEQFF
>TRBV24-1|TRBJ1-1|.
TGTGCCACCAGTAAGGGGGGCACAGCTTTCTTT
CATSKGGTAFF
>TRBV19|TRBJ2-5|.
TGTGCCAGTAGTATAGCTCCGGCGGGAGAGACCCAGTACTTC
CASSIAPAGETQYF
>TRBV30|TRBJ2-1|TRBD2
TGTGCCTGGACGTTGACTAGCGGGTGGCGGGGGTACAATGAGCAGTTCTTC
CAWTLTSGWRGYNEQFF
>TRBV7-9|TRBJ2-7|.
TGTGCCAGCAGCTATTCAGGATACGAGCAGTACTTC
CASSYSGYEQYF
>TRBV11-2|TRBJ1-3|.
TGTGCCAGCAGCTTTGAGGCGGACCTCTCTGGAAACACCATATATTTT
CASSFEADLSGNTIYF
>TRBV6-5|TRBJ2-2|.
TGTGCCAGCAGTTACTCGATGGTCACCCCAGGGTCGGGAACCGGGGAGCTGTTTTTT
CASSYSMVTPGSGTGELFF
>TRBV14|TRBJ2-1|.
TGTGCCAGCAGCCAATTTACCCGAACTACCGGGGTCTACTACAATGAGCAGTTCTTC
CASSQFTRTTGVYYNEQFF
>TRBV15|TRBJ1-1|TRBD1
TGTGCCACCAGCAGACCGGGACAGTCCCCCTGGGCTTTCTTT
CATSRPGQSPWAFF
>TRBV28|TRBJ2-2|.
TGTGCCAGCAGGACCCCCAAGGAGGGCACCGGGGAGCTGTTTTTT
CASRTPKEGTGELFF
>TRBV9|TRBJ2-1|TRBD2
TGTGCCAGCAGCGTAGAACTAGCGGACTCCTACAATGAGCAGTTCTTC
CASSVELADSYNEQFF
>TRBV4-2|TRBJ2-5|.
TGTGCCAGCAGCGGGGAGGGGGAGAGTTGGGTTGAGACCCAGTACTTC
CASSGEGESWVETQYF
>TRBV7-3|TRBJ2-3|TRBD1
TGTGCCAGCAGCTTAGGGACAGCGCCATCCACAGATACGCAGTATTTT
CASSLGTAPSTDTQYF